The clone carrying this TCR beta chain showed up just once. The table came from immunoSEQ multiplex PCR; TCRdb's copy has only in-frame clones and leaves some out. Of fewer than 250,000 clones listed, around 88% are singletons. Germline V gene data show CDR1 as SEHNR and CDR2 as FQNEAQ (reference sequence). Trimming left V 1 base short and J 2 bases short, with 11 bases between. The CDR3 consists of 15 residues. The data are from a study of blood T cell repertoires in COVID-19. Participant reports of clinical history set cohort assignment. The sample taken for sequencing was PBMCs or T cells enriched from blood (not recorded which). The sequence was collected from a woman between 50 and 59 years old with acute COVID-19. The chain couples TRBV7-9 to TRBJ1-1, with TRBD1 as a possible D gene (6 bases). The CDR3 DNA is TGTGCCAGCAGCTTAGTCCCGGGGGGCAACACTGAAGCTTTCTTT. Amino acid sequence: CASSLVPGGNTEAFF.